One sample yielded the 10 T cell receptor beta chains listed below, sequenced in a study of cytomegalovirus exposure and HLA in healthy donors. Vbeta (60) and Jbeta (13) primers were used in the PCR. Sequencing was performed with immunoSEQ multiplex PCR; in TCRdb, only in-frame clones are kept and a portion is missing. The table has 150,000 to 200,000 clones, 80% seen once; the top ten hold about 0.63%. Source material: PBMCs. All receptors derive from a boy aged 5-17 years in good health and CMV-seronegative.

CDR3 amino acids: CASSLKGGFYEQYF. In DNA form, the CDR3 reads TGTGCCAGCAGCTTAAAGGGAGGGTTCTACGAGCAGTACTTC. V and J are TRBV7-2 and TRBJ2-7, with 7 nucleotides matching TRBD2. With V trimmed by 2 bases and J by 3 bases, 4 bases remained unmatched. This CDR3 has 14 residues. Germline CDR1 reads SGHTA; CDR2 reads FQGNSA.

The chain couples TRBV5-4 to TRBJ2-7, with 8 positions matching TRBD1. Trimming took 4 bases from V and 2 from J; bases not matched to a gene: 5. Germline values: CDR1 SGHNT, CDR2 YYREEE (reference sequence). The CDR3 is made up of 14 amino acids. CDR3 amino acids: CASSQGQDPYEQYF. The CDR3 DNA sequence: TGTGCCAGCAGCCAGGGACAGGATCCCTACGAGCAGTACTTC.

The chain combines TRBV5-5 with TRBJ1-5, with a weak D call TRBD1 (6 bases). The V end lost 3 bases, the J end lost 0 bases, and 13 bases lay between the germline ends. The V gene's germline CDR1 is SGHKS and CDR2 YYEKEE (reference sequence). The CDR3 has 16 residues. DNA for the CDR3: TGTGCCAGCAGCTCCCAGACAGGAGATAGCAATCAGCCCCAGCATTTT. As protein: CASSSQTGDSNQPQHF.

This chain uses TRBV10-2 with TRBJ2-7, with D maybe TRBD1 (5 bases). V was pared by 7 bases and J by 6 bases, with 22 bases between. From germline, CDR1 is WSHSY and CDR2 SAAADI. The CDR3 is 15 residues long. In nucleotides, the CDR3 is TGCGCCAGCAACCCGAACCTGGCAGGGATCGTCGAGCAGTACTTC. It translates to CASNPNLAGIVEQYF.

CDR3 in amino acids: CATYGTSGFGSYEQYF. CDR3 bases: TGTGCCACCTACGGGACTAGCGGGTTCGGCTCCTACGAGCAGTACTTC. V usage is TRBV2 and J usage is TRBJ2-7, with 12 bases matching TRBD2. Unmatched junction bases numbered 10, after V lost 10 bases and J lost 0 bases. This CDR3 has 16 residues. Germline lookup yields CDR1 SNHLY and CDR2 FYNNEI.

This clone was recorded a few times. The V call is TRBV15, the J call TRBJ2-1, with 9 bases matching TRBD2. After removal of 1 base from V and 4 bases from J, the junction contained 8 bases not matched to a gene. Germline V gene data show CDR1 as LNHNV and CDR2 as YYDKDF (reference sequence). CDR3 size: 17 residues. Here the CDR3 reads CATSRASSGEPYNEQFF. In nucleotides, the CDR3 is TGTGCCACCAGCAGAGCGTCTAGCGGGGAACCTTACAATGAGCAGTTCTTC.

The CDR3 reads CSVGQDYGYTF. The DNA of the CDR3 is TGCAGTGTCGGACAGGACTATGGCTACACCTTC. The chain employs TRBV20-1 and TRBJ1-2; 7 nucleotides line up with TRBD1. The germline V gene encodes CDR1 DFQATT and CDR2 SNEGSKA (reference sequence). The ends lost 7 bases at V and 3 bases at J; junction bases unmatched: 2. CDR3 length: 11 residues.

The CDR3 nucleotides are TGTGCCAGTAGTATGACAGGGCGGACTGAAGCTTTCTTT. This encodes CASSMTGRTEAFF. J is TRBJ1-1 and V is TRBV19; 7 bases agree with TRBD1. Germline CDR1 and CDR2: LNHDA and SQIVND (reference sequence). J gave up 5 bases and V 3 bases, and 3 bases lay outside the gene matches. This CDR3 region has 13 residues.

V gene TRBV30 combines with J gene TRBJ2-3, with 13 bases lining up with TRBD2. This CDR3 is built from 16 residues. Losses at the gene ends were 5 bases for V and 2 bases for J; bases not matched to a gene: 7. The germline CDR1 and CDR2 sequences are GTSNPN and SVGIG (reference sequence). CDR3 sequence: CAWGPGTSGITDTQYF. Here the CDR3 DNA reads TGTGCCTGGGGACCAGGGACTAGCGGGATCACAGATACGCAGTATTTT.

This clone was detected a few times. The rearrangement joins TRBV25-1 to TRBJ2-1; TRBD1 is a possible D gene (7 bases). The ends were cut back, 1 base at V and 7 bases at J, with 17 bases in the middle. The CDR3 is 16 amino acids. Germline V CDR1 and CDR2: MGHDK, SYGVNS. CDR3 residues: CASSEWRGREGNEQFF. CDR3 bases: TGTGCCAGCAGTGAATGGAGGGGGCGGGAAGGAAATGAGCAGTTCTTC.